The clone carrying this T cell receptor (beta chain) occurred a few times. Antigen unknown. It was through 5'RACE template switching that TCR cDNA was made, with a universal primer site and UMIs added. MiXCR, applied by TCRdb to the 5' RACE reads, yields one record per CDR3 protein. Here the sample spans 450,000 to 550,000 distinct CDR3 sequences, around a fifth being singletons. The source of the sample is a study of T cells after yellow fever vaccination. Study observations and caveats: In post-booster samples, most primary-vaccination clones reappeared (just under 97% CD4, 88% CD8). Any FACS-sorted repertoire could hold abundant clonotypes that contaminate it from the bulk population.

With 1 base removed from V and 6 bases from J, the gap between germline ends came to 15 bases. This CDR3 is 15 amino acids long. Germline loops: CDR1 SGHRS, CDR2 YFSETQ. The receptor was derived from a man younger than 35 who received the YFV17D yellow fever vaccine. V gene TRBV5-1 combines with J gene TRBJ2-3, with D tentatively TRBD1 (7 bases). The sample here was PBMCs, taken about 21 days after the first yellow fever vaccination. The DNA of the CDR3 is TGCGCCAGCAGCTTGAGGCAGGGGGGTTCCGATACGCAGTATTTT. This encodes CASSLRQGGSDTQYF.